These 32 T cell receptor beta chains came from one sample sequenced in a study of OX40 agonist ivuxolimab in advanced cancers. The method behind the library was the immunoSEQ multiplex PCR assay. The source is immuneACCESS, and TCRdb retained only in-frame sequences with V and J called. Part of the clones is not carried over; for the studies checked, unresolved V genes explain less than half of this, and the remainder is unexplained. Across this sample there are about 19,000 clones, with 75% to 85% seen only once. The ten largest clones take up over 45% of the sample. Sequenced material: CD4+ or CD8+ T cells sorted from blood, taken in a trial of the OX40 agonist ivuxolimab. All receptors come from an adult with an advanced solid tumor such as melanoma, head and neck, liver or kidney cancer.

V and J are TRBV30 and TRBJ1-4; no firm D call. CDR1 and CDR2 (germline): GTSNPN, SVGIG (reference sequence). There are 12 residues in the CDR3. V was shortened by 0 bases and J by 12 bases, with 11 bases between the two germline ends. The CDR3 sequence: CAWSVVWGELFF. The CDR3 nucleotides are TGTGCCTGGAGTGTCGTATGGGGAGAACTGTTTTTT.

The chain joins TRBV14 to TRBJ2-1; D gene ambiguous. The CDR3 extends over 12 amino acids. The germline V gene has CDR1 SGHDN and CDR2 FVKESK. Trimming took off 1 base at V and 6 bases at J, with 4 bases between the two ends. The CDR3 DNA is TGTGCCAGCAGCCAAGCCCTCAATGAGCAGTTCTTC. This translates into CASSQALNEQFF.

By share, this clone ranks as medium-sized. The V call is TRBV19, the J call TRBJ1-6, with TRBD1 identical over 11 bases. Germline values: CDR1 LNHDA, CDR2 SQIVND (reference sequence). V dropped 5 bases and J dropped 9; count of bases not matched to a gene: 6. The CDR3 spans 15 residues. The CDR3 region has the DNA TGTGCCAGTAGTGTTGGGACAGGGGGACGTTCACCCCTCCACTTT. Protein product: CASSVGTGGRSPLHF.

The gene calls are TRBV6-5 and TRBJ2-3, with D maybe TRBD2 (7 bases). Germline values: CDR1 MNHEY, CDR2 SVGAGI. CDR3 length: 15 amino acids. V was pared by 0 bases and J by 4 bases, with 11 bases between. CDR3 in DNA: TGTGCCAGCAGTTACTCAGGGGGGGTGTCAGATACGCAGTATTTT. Residues: CASSYSGGVSDTQYF.

The rearrangement joins TRBV27 to TRBJ1-1, with TRBD1 matching over 7 bases. Trimming took 5 bases from V and 2 from J; bases not matched to a gene: 14. The CDR3 length is 17 residues. Germline CDR1 and CDR2: MNHEY and SMNVEV (reference sequence). For the CDR3, the DNA is TGTGCCAGCAGTCTCGTCTTAATAGGACAGGATAACACTGAAGCTTTCTTT. Residues: CASSLVLIGQDNTEAFF.

Of note for this clone: One junction end does not reproduce the germline sequence, and a read error may be involved. The sample contains more than one DNA sequence encoding this CDR3. The J gene is TRBJ2-5, the V gene TRBV11-2; 13 nucleotides agree with TRBD2. CDR3 length: 16 amino acids. Germline CDR1 SGHAT, CDR2 FQNNGV. CDR3 nucleotides: TGTGCCAGCAGCTTAATGGGACTAGCGGGACAAGAGACCCAATACTTC. Protein sequence: CASSLMGLAGQETQYF.

The V call is TRBV6-5, the J call TRBJ2-1, with 7 bases fitting TRBD2. V lost 6 bases and J lost 8; bases outside the gene matches: 13. Germline loops: CDR1 MNHEY, CDR2 SVGAGI. This CDR3 spans 15 amino acids. In DNA form, the CDR3 reads TGTGCCAGCAGCCCCGGGGGGAGACACAGTTATGAGCAGTTCTTC. Translation gives CASSPGGRHSYEQFF.

The genes are TRBV6-5 and TRBJ2-1; a possible D gene is TRBD2 (6 bases). V lost 0 bases, J lost 9 bases, and 6 bases lay in between. CDR3 length equals 12 residues. Germline CDR1 and CDR2: MNHEY and SVGAGI. CDR3 in DNA: TGTGCCAGCAGTTACTCGGGGGGTGAGCAGTTCTTC. Encoded protein: CASSYSGGEQFF.

The chain uses TRBV9 and TRBJ1-6; D not certain. CDR3 length: 16 residues. CDR1 is SGDLS, CDR2 YYNGEE, per germline. With 3 bases removed from V and 5 bases from J, the gap between germline ends came to 15 bases. The CDR3 loop is CASSGRDLSDNSPLHF. In DNA form, the CDR3 reads TGTGCCAGCAGCGGACGCGATCTATCGGATAATTCACCCCTCCACTTT.

This clone qualifies as large. The chain links TRBV12-5 to TRBJ2-7; D is uncertain. CDR3 size: 13 residues. CDR1 is LGHNT and CDR2 is FRNRAP in the germline V gene. Trimming took 0 bases from V and 4 from J, leaving 7 bases between them. The CDR3 loop reads CASGLVAGYEQYF. CDR3 DNA: TGTGCTAGTGGTTTGGTCGCTGGGTACGAGCAGTACTTC.

The rearrangement joins TRBV9 to TRBJ1-2; possible D gene TRBD1, 5 bases. Deletions cut 0 bases from V and 8 bases from J, with 11 bases between. Germline lookup yields CDR1 SGDLS and CDR2 YYNGEE. The CDR3 spans 13 residues. CDR3 sequence: CASSVGAGNGYTF. For the CDR3, the DNA is TGTGCCAGCAGCGTAGGGGCAGGGAACGGCTACACCTTC.

Only one count was recorded for this clone. The chain couples TRBV6-5 to TRBJ2-7, with D tentatively TRBD2 (5 bases). The germline CDR1 and CDR2 sequences are MNHEY and SVGAGI. The CDR3 covers 15 residues. V was cut by 2 bases and J by 2 bases, with 13 bases left in between. The CDR3 DNA follows: TGTGCCAGCAGTTACAAGGTCGCGGAGGCCTACGAGCAGTACTTC. This sequence encodes CASSYKVAEAYEQYF.

V usage is TRBV27 and J usage is TRBJ2-3; tentative D call: TRBD1 (5 bases). Trimming cost V 7 bases and J 2 bases, with 13 bases left between them. The CDR3 runs 14 residues. Looked up from germline, CDR1 is MNHEY and CDR2 is SMNVEV (reference sequence). The CDR3 loop reads CASTQGAVTDTQYF. The CDR3 DNA follows: TGTGCCAGCACCCAAGGGGCAGTCACAGATACGCAGTATTTT.

This rearrangement joins TRBV5-5 to TRBJ2-5, with D tentatively TRBD1 (6 bases). Germline assignment: CDR1 SGHKS and CDR2 YYEKEE (reference sequence). Between the trimmed V and J ends, which lost 7 bases and 5 bases, there was a span of 24 bases. This CDR3 region has 16 residues. CDR3 loop: CASSPGTGRFRETQYF. CDR3 nucleotides: TGTGCCAGCTCTCCAGGTACAGGGCGGTTTAGGGAGACCCAGTACTTC.

The V gene is TRBV6-5, the J gene TRBJ2-2, with D tentatively TRBD1 (6 bases). The CDR3 is made up of 15 amino acids. With 6 bases removed from V and 4 bases from J, the gap between germline ends came to 15 bases. CDR1 and CDR2 from the germline V gene are MNHEY and SVGAGI. The CDR3 coding sequence is TGTGCCAGCAGATACAGGGTAATGGGCACCGGGGAGCTGTTTTTT. Its protein is CASRYRVMGTGELFF.

In this sample, this clone turned up once. At one boundary the junction diverges from the germline segment, which might be a read error. This rearrangement joins TRBV7-7 to TRBJ2-5; D could derive from TRBD1 or TRBD2 (6 bases each). CDR1 is SSHAT and CDR2 is FNYEAQ in the germline V gene (reference sequence). This CDR3 spans 15 amino acids. This CDR3 is CASSPRGAEQETQYF. As DNA, the CDR3 is TGTGCTAGCAGCCCGAGGGGGGCAGAGCAAGAGACCCAGTACTTC.

The V call is TRBV30, the J call TRBJ1-6, with D possibly TRBD1 on 5 matching bases. With 0 bases removed from V and 7 bases from J, the gap between germline ends came to 13 bases. Germline loops: CDR1 GTSNPN, CDR2 SVGIG (reference sequence). The CDR3 is 15 residues long. The CDR3 DNA reads TGTGCCTGGAGTGTACCCCTAGGGGTAAATTCACCCCTCCACTTT. The encoded protein is CAWSVPLGVNSPLHF.

The CDR3 protein is CASSLAGTNTEAFF. The CDR3 region has the DNA TGTGCCAGCAGCTTAGCAGGGACGAACACTGAAGCTTTCTTT. This chain connects TRBV7-4 to TRBJ1-1; maybe TRBD1 (5 bases). Germline lookup yields CDR1 SGHVT and CDR2 SQSDAQ. Trimming cost V 0 bases and J 1 base, with 6 bases left between them. This CDR3 is built from 14 residues.

The rearrangement links TRBV4-1 to TRBJ2-2; the match to TRBD2 covers 7 bases. CDR1 is MGHRA and CDR2 is YSYEKL in the germline V gene. The CDR3 has 18 residues. Germline trimming cut 0 bases from V and 4 bases from J; bases unmatched to any gene: 11. As DNA, the CDR3 is TGCGCCAGCAGCCAAGATCGATACGGGACTATAAGCACCGGGGAGCTGTTTTTT. Translation: CASSQDRYGTISTGELFF.

The chain carries TRBV27 and TRBJ1-2, with a tentative D call TRBD1 (5 bases). Germline CDR1 and CDR2: MNHEY and SMNVEV (reference sequence). V dropped 2 bases and J dropped 3 bases, with 13 bases sitting between them. This CDR3 is built from 15 residues. In nucleotides, the CDR3 is TGTGCCAGCAGTTTAGCGCAACCAGGGTACTATGGCTACACCTTC. Its translation: CASSLAQPGYYGYTF.

This clone was seen a few times. The chain links TRBV6-6 to TRBJ1-6; weak D call: TRBD1 (5 bases). The CDR3 covers 15 residues. Per the germline V gene, CDR1 is MNHNY and CDR2 is SVGAGI (reference sequence). Trimming pared 8 bases from V and 7 bases from J, leaving 18 bases between. The CDR3 nucleotides are TGTGCCAGCGCAGGGTCCGTTCGTTGGAATTCACCCCTCCACTTT. It is translated as CASAGSVRWNSPLHF.

The rearrangement uses TRBV6-6 and TRBJ1-5; D unresolved. Germline assignment: CDR1 MNHNY and CDR2 SVGAGI (reference sequence). Trimming removed 0 bases at V and 4 bases at J, with 7 bases between. The CDR3 spans 14 residues. CDR3: CASSYSEGNQPQHF. Written as DNA, the CDR3 is TGTGCCAGCAGTTACTCTGAGGGTAATCAGCCCCAGCATTTT.

The chain uses TRBV4-3 and TRBJ1-2, with a tentative D call TRBD1 (6 bases). The CDR3 is 16 residues long. Trimming took 0 bases from V and 4 from J, leaving 15 bases between them. The germline V gene has CDR1 LGHNA and CDR2 YSLEER. The CDR3 reads CASSQDGSLGGYGYTF. CDR3 coding DNA: TGCGCCAGCAGCCAAGATGGGTCACTAGGGGGCTATGGCTACACCTTC.

This clone was detected once. J is TRBJ1-5 and V is TRBV7-9; TRBD1 aligns across 7 bases. After removal of 5 bases from V and 3 bases from J, the junction contained 4 bases not matched to a gene. Germline CDR1 is SEHNR and CDR2 is FQNEAQ (reference sequence). The CDR3 length is 14 residues. The CDR3 sequence is CASSQGQHNQPQHF. CDR3 sequence (DNA): TGTGCCAGCAGCCAGGGACAGCACAATCAGCCCCAGCATTTT.

This chain uses TRBV5-1 with TRBJ1-4; 7 bases map to TRBD1. V was clipped by 4 bases and J by 5 bases; unmatched bases: 8. The germline V gene has CDR1 SGHRS and CDR2 YFSETQ. The CDR3 extends over 15 amino acids. As DNA, the CDR3 is TGCGCCAGCAGCCCAGACAGGGTGGGAAATGAAAAACTGTTTTTT. Translating gives CASSPDRVGNEKLFF.

The table lists this clone with many counts. The V and J genes are TRBV7-2 and TRBJ1-5; D remains ambiguous. V was shortened by 4 bases and J by 0 bases, with 22 bases between the two germline ends. CDR3 length equals 19 residues. Germline assignment: CDR1 SGHTA and CDR2 FQGNSA. The CDR3 sequence is CASSSDQAEGFYSNQPQHF. The CDR3 bases are TGTGCCAGCAGCTCCGACCAGGCGGAGGGTTTTTATAGCAATCAGCCCCAGCATTTT.

The chain recombines TRBV6-1 with TRBJ2-7; possible D gene TRBD2, 5 bases. The germline V gene encodes CDR1 MNHNS and CDR2 SASEGT. V dropped 5 bases and J dropped 0 bases, with 11 bases sitting between them. The CDR3 spans 14 residues. This chain's CDR3 is CASSFLDYSYEQYF. As DNA, the CDR3 is TGTGCCAGCAGTTTCTTAGACTACTCCTACGAGCAGTACTTC.

The J gene is TRBJ1-5, the V gene TRBV6-1; D unclear. Germline-derived CDR1 and CDR2 are MNHNS and SASEGT. Trimming removed 5 bases from V and 7 bases from J, with 12 bases in between. The CDR3 totals 13 residues. The CDR3 loop reads CASSTGEAQPQHF. The CDR3 DNA follows: TGTGCCAGCAGTACCGGGGAGGCACAGCCCCAGCATTTT.

This chain uses TRBV7-2 with TRBJ1-4; D is uncertain. Trimming pared 5 bases from V and 5 bases from J, leaving 15 bases between. The CDR3 length is 15 residues. The germline V gene encodes CDR1 SGHTA and CDR2 FQGNSA. CDR3 in DNA: TGTGCCAGCAGCCCCACGATACCCCAGAATGAAAAACTGTTTTTT. It yields the protein CASSPTIPQNEKLFF.

This clone has only one observation. The chain joins TRBV6-1 to TRBJ2-5; perhaps TRBD2 as D (5 bases). The CDR3 contains 15 residues. The germline CDR1 and CDR2 sequences are MNHNS and SASEGT. Between the trimmed V and J ends, which lost 0 bases and 2 bases, there was a span of 10 bases. In DNA, the CDR3 is TGTGCCAGCAGTGAAGCGGTGGGGAGTCAAGAGACCCAGTACTTC. It translates to CASSEAVGSQETQYF.

The V call is TRBV11-3, the J call TRBJ2-6; the D gene is possibly TRBD1 (5 bases). The germline V and J ends were trimmed by 1 base and 2 bases, with 6 bases remaining between them. CDR3 length equals 15 residues. CDR1 SGHNT and CDR2 YENEEA come from the germline V gene. The CDR3 spells CASSLAGTGANVLTF. In DNA form, the CDR3 reads TGTGCCAGCAGCTTAGCAGGGACTGGGGCCAACGTCCTGACTTTC.

V is TRBV6-1 and J is TRBJ2-3; the D gene could be TRBD1 or TRBD2 (6 bases each). The germline V and J ends were trimmed by 5 bases and 4 bases, with 13 bases remaining between them. CDR1 is MNHNS and CDR2 is SASEGT in the germline V gene. The CDR3 consists of 14 residues. CDR3 sequence (DNA): TGTGCCAGCAGTCAAGGGGGGAGCGCAGATACGCAGTATTTT. Translated: CASSQGGSADTQYF.